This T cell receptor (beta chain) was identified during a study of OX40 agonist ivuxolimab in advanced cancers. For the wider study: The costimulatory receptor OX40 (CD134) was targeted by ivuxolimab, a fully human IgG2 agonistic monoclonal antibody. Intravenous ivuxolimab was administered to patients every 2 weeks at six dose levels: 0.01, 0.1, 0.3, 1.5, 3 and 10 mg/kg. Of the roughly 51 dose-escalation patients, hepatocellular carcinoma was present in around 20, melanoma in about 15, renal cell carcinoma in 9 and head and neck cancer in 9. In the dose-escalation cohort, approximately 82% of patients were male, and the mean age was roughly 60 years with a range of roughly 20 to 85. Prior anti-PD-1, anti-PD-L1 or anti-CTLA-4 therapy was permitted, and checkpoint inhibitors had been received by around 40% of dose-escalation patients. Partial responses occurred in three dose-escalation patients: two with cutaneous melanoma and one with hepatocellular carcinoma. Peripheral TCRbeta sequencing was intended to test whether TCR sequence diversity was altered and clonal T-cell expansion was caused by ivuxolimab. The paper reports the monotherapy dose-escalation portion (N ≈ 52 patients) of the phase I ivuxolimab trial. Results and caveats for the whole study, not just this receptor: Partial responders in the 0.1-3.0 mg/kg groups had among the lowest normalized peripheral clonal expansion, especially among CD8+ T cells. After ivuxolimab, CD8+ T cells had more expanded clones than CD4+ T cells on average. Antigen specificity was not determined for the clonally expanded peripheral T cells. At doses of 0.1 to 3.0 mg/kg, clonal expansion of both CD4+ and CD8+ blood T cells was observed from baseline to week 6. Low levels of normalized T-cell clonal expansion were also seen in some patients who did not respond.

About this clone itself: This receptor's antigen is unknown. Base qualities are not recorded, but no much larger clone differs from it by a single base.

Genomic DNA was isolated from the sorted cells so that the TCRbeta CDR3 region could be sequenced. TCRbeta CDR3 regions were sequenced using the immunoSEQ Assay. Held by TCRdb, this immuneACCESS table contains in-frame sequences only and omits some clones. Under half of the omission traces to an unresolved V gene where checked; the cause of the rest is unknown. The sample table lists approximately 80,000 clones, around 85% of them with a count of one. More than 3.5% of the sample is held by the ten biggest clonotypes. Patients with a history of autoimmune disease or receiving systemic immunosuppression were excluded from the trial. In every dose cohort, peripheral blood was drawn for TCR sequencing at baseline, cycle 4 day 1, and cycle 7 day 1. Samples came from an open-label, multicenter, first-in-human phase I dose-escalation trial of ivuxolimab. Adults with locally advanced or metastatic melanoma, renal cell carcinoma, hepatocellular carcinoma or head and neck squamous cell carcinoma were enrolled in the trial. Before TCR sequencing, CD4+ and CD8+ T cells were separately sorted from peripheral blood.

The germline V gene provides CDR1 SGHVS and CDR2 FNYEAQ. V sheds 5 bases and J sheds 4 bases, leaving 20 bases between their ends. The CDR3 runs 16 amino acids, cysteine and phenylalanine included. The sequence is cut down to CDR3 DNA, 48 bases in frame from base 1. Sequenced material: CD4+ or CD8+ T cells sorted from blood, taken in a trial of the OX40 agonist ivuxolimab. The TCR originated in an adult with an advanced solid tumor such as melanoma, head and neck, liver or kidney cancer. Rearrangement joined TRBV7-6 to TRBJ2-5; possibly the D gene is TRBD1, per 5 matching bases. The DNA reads TGTGCCAGCAGCATCCTCCAGGGCGCTCCACGAGAGACCCAGTACTTC. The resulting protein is CASSILQGAPRETQYF.